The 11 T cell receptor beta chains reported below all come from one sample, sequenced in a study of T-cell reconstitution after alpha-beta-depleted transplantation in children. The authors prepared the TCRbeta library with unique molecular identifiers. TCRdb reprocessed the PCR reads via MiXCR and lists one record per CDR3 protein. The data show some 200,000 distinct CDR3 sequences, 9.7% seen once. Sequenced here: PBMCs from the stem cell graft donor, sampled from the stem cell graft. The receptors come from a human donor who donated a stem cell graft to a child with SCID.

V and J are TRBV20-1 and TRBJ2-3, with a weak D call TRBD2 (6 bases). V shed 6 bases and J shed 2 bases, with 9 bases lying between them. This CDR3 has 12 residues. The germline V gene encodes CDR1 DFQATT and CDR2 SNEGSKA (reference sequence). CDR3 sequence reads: CSAPDYTDTQYF. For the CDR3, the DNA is TGCAGTGCCCCGGACTACACAGATACGCAGTATTTT.

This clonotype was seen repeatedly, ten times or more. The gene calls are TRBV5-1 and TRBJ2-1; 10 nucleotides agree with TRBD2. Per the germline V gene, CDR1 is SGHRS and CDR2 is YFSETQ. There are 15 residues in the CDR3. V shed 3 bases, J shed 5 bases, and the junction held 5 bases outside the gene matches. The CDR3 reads CASSYLAGANNEQFF. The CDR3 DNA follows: TGCGCCAGCAGCTACCTAGCGGGGGCAAACAATGAGCAGTTCTTC.

CDR3 sequence reads: CASRKSRDSFNYGYTF. Here the CDR3 DNA reads TGCGCCAGCAGAAAGTCCCGGGACAGTTTTAACTATGGCTACACCTTC. This chain links TRBV5-1 with TRBJ1-2, with TRBD1 identical over 7 bases. The V and J ends lost 5 bases and 1 base, in that order; junction bases with no gene match: 11. The CDR3 has 16 residues. From germline, CDR1 is SGHRS and CDR2 YFSETQ. Full variable domain (rest looked up from reference TRBV5-1 and TRBJ1-2): KAGVTQTPRYLIKTRGQQVTLSCSPISGHRSVSWYQQTPGQGLQFLFEYFSETQRNKGNFPGRFSGRQFSNSRSEMNVSTLELGDSALYLCASRKSRDSFNYGYTFGSGTRLTVV.

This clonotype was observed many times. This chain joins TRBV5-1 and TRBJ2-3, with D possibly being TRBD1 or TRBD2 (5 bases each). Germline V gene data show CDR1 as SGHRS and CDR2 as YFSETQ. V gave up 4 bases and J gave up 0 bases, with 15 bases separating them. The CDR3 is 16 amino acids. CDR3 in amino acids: CASSRSGTLSTDTQYF. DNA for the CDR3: TGCGCCAGCAGCCGGTCCGGGACCCTGAGCACAGATACGCAGTATTTT.

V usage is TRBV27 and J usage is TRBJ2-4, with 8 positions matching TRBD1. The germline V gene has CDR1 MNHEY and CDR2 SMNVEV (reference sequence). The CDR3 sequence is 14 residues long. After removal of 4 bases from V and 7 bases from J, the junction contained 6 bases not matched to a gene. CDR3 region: CASSSNRGENIQYF. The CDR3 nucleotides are TGTGCCAGCAGTTCAAACAGGGGGGAGAACATTCAGTACTTC.

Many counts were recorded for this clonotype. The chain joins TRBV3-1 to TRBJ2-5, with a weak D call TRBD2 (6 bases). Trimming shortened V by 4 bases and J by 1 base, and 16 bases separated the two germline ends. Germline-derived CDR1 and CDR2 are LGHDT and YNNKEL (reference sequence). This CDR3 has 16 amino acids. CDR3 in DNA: TGTGCCAGCAGCCCAAGGATTCGGGACTCCCAAGAGACCCAGTACTTC. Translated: CASSPRIRDSQETQYF.

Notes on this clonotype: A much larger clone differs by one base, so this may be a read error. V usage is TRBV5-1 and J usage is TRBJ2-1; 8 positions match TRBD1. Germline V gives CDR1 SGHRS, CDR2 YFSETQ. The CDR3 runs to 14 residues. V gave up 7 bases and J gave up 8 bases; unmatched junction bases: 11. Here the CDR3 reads CASGRRTGLDEQFF. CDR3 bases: TGCGCCAGCGGCCGGCGGACAGGGCTGGATGAGCAGTTCTTC.

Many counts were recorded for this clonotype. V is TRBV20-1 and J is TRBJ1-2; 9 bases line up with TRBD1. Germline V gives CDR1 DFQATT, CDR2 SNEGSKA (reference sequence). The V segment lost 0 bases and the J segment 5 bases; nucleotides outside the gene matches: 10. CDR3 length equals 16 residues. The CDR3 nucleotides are TGCAGTGCTAGAGATTTCGGGACAGGGACTGGGTATGGCTACACCTTC. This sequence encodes CSARDFGTGTGYGYTF.

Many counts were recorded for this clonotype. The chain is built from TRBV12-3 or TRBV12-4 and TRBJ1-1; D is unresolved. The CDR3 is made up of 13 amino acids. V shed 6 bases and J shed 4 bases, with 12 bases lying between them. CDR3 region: CASSLQRATEAFF. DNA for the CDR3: TGTGCCAGCAGCCTTCAACGGGCCACTGAAGCTTTCTTT.

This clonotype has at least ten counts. The CDR3 is CSVGWAYNEQFF. The CDR3 nucleotides are TGCAGCGTTGGCTGGGCCTACAATGAGCAGTTCTTC. The V gene is TRBV29-1, the J gene TRBJ2-1; D remains ambiguous. Germline CDR1 and CDR2: SQVTM and ANQGSEA. Trimming removed 4 bases at V and 2 bases at J, with 6 bases between. CDR3 length: 12 residues.

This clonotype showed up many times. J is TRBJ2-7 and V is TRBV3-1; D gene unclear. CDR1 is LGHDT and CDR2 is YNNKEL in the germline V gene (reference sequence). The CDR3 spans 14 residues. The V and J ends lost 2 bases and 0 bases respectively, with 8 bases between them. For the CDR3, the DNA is TGTGCCAGCAGCCAACTCGGCCCCTCCTACGAGCAGTACTTC. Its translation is CASSQLGPSYEQYF.